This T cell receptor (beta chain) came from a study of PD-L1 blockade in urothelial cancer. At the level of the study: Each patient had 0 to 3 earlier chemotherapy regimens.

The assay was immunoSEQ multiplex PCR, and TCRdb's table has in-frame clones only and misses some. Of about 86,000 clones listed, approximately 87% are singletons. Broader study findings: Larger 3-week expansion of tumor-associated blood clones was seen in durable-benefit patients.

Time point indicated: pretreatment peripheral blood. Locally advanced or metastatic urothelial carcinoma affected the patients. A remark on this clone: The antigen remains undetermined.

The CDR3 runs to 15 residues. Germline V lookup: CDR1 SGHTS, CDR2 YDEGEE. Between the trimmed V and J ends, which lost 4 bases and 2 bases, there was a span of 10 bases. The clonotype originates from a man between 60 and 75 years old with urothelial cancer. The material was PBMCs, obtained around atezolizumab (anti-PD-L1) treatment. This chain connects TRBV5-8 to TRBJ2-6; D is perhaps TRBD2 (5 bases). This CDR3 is CASSRRGAGANVLTF. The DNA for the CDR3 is TGTGCCAGCAGCCGACGGGGTGCTGGGGCCAACGTCCTGACTTTC.